This is a list of T cell receptor beta chains from one sample in a study of Ad26.COV2.S vaccination and SARS-CoV-2 variants. The method was immunoSEQ multiplex PCR; TCRdb's version includes in-frame clones alone and lacks a portion of them. Of about 480,000 clones in the sample, around nine tenths were seen once. Sequencing was performed on peripheral blood, taken in a trial of Ad26.COV2.S vaccine versus placebo. The receptors stem from a person between 18 and 65 years old who received the Ad26.COV2.S COVID-19 vaccine or a placebo. Both conserved end residues are part of each CDR3. D genes are given only for firm matches. Clone size appears in some rows only: once, few, many, or a class for an expanded clone.

J gene,D gene,clone size,V gene,CDR3 DNA,CDR3 protein
TRBJ2-7,.,.,TRBV2,TGTGCCAGCAGTGATGTTAGCTCCTACGAGCAGTACTTC,CASSDVSSYEQYF
TRBJ1-2,.,.,TRBV19,TGTGCCAGTAGTCCAGATAACTATGGCTACACCTTC,CASSPDNYGYTF
TRBJ1-2,.,.,TRBV19,TGTGCCAGTAGTACAGGGGTTGGTGGCTACACCTTC,CASSTGVGGYTF
TRBJ1-1,.,once,TRBV19,TGTGCCAGTAGAAAGAACACTGAAGCTTTCTTT,CASRKNTEAFF
TRBJ1-2,.,few,TRBV19,TGTGCCAGTGGTGGTGGCTACACCTTC,CASGGGYTF
TRBJ2-7,.,once,TRBV2,TGTGCCAGCAGTGCTTACGATACGCAGTACTTC,CASSAYDTQYF
TRBJ1-6,.,once,TRBV6-1,TGTGCCAGCAGTGACCCGGGTTATAATTCACCCCTCCACTTT,CASSDPGYNSPLHF
TRBJ2-1,.,.,TRBV6-5,TGTGCCAGCAGTCCCACGGGATTGCAGGGACGTGAGCAGTTCTTC,CASSPTGLQGREQFF
TRBJ2-3,TRBD1,.,TRBV11-2,TGTGCCAGCAGCCTCGACAGGGGAGGTACAGATACGCAGTATTTT,CASSLDRGGTDTQYF
TRBJ1-5,.,many,TRBV6-6,TGTGCCAGCAGTACGGGAAGGGGCGATCAGCCCCAGCATTTT,CASSTGRGDQPQHF
TRBJ1-5,.,.,TRBV28,TGTGCCAGCAGCGGACCCTTCCAGCATTTT,CASSGPFQHF
TRBJ1-2,.,.,TRBV5-1,TGCGCCAGCAGCTTGGCCCCCCTAGCTAACTATGGCTACACCTTC,CASSLAPLANYGYTF
TRBJ2-5,.,.,TRBV7-7,TGTGCCAGCAGCCCCGGACTCCCTCCGGAGACCCAGTACTTC,CASSPGLPPETQYF
TRBJ2-5,.,few,TRBV5-6,TGTGCCAGCAGCCTTGGCATTGGGACCCAGTACTTC,CASSLGIGTQYF
TRBJ2-7,TRBD2,once,TRBV27,TGTGCCAGCAGATCTAGCGGGATAACCTACGAGCAGTACTTC,CASRSSGITYEQYF
TRBJ2-7,.,.,TRBV18,TGTGCCAGCTCACCGTTGAGACTAGAAGGGTACGAGCAGTACTTC,CASSPLRLEGYEQYF
TRBJ2-1,TRBD2,.,TRBV7-2,TGTGCCAGCAGCTCGGGACTAGCGGGAGGGAATGAGCAGTTCTTC,CASSSGLAGGNEQFF
TRBJ2-7,.,.,TRBV27,TGTGCCAGCAGGGGCATGGGGGGCCTGTACTTC,CASRGMGGLYF
TRBJ2-5,.,.,TRBV9,TGTGCCAGCAGCGTAGAAGGGAGCGGTCCCAAGGAAACCCAGTACTTC,CASSVEGSGPKETQYF
TRBJ2-7,.,.,TRBV11-2,TGTGCCAGCAGCCCCTCCAGGAGCGGCAGCCCCGAGCAGTACTTC,CASSPSRSGSPEQYF
TRBJ2-1,.,.,TRBV27,TGTGCCAGCGATAGGGGGGGGATCTACAATGAGCAGTTCTTC,CASDRGGIYNEQFF
TRBJ1-2,.,.,TRBV12-3/TRBV12-4,TGTGCCAGCAGTTTACAGTCTCACTATGGCTACACCTTC,CASSLQSHYGYTF
TRBJ2-6,.,.,TRBV5-1,TGCGCCAGCAGCTTGGGTCACAGAAACTCTGGGGCCAACGTCCTGACTTTC,CASSLGHRNSGANVLTF
TRBJ1-5,.,.,TRBV21-1,TGTGCCAGCAGCACCCACCGGTGTACGGTTGACAGGCAGCCCCAGCATTTT,CASSTHRCTVDRQPQHF
TRBJ2-7,.,.,TRBV6-2/TRBV6-3,TGTGCCAGCAGTTACGGCCCTCGGTCAGGGCTCCCCTACGAGCAGTACTTC,CASSYGPRSGLPYEQYF
TRBJ2-7,.,few,TRBV10-3,TGTGCCATCAGTGAGCTGAGGACTGGCGAGCAGTACTTC,CAISELRTGEQYF
TRBJ1-1,.,.,TRBV30,TGTGCCTGGAGTCAGGCTGGGTGGGGAGAAGCTTTCTTT,CAWSQAGWGEAFF
TRBJ1-5,.,.,TRBV28,TGTGCCAGCAGTTTACGACAGGTCAATCAGCCCCAGCATTTT,CASSLRQVNQPQHF
TRBJ1-1,.,.,TRBV28,TGTGCCAGCAGTTTATCGGCAGTCCGTGAAGCTTTCTTT,CASSLSAVREAFF
TRBJ2-2,.,.,TRBV6-2/TRBV6-3,TGTGCCAGCAGCGATCGTAGGGGACCACAAACCAAGGGCGAGACCGGGGAGCTGTTTTTT,CASSDRRGPQTKGETGELFF
TRBJ2-3,TRBD2,.,TRBV5-4,TGTGCCAGCAGCTTCGGACTAGCGGGACAGACAGATACGCAGTATTTT,CASSFGLAGQTDTQYF
TRBJ2-5,TRBD2,.,TRBV19,TGTGCCAGTGGGACTATCTCGGGGGAGACCCAGTACTTC,CASGTISGETQYF
TRBJ2-7,.,.,TRBV18,TGTGCCAGCTCACCACTCGGCTCCGAGCAGTACTTC,CASSPLGSEQYF
TRBJ2-1,TRBD1,.,TRBV19,TGTGCCAGTAGTAAGGGACAGGGATTGGATGAGCAGTTCTTC,CASSKGQGLDEQFF
TRBJ1-4,.,.,TRBV19,TGTGCCAGTAGTATATCGGCCAATGTAAATGAAGGAAAACTGTTTTTT,CASSISANVNEGKLFF
TRBJ2-2,TRBD2,.,TRBV4-2,TGTGCCAGCAGCCAAGCTAGCGGGGTGACCGGGGAGCTGTTTTTT,CASSQASGVTGELFF
TRBJ1-1,TRBD1,.,TRBV19,TGTGCCAGTAGGACAGGGGGATCCACTGAAGCTTTCTTT,CASRTGGSTEAFF
TRBJ1-4,.,once,TRBV3-1/TRBV3-2,TGTGCCAGCAGCCAGAGCAATTTCGCTAATGAAAAACTGTTTTTT,CASSQSNFANEKLFF
TRBJ2-4,.,.,TRBV30,TGTGCCTGGAGTGCTTTCGGACTAGGAGGGGGAAACATTCAGTACTTC,CAWSAFGLGGGNIQYF
TRBJ1-1,.,.,TRBV5-4,TGTGCCAGCAGCCAGGAGGTGACCGTGAACACTGAAGCTTTCTTT,CASSQEVTVNTEAFF
TRBJ1-4,.,.,TRBV9,TGTGCCAGCAGCTCCGGACCCGGAGGAACTAATGAAAAACTGTTTTTT,CASSSGPGGTNEKLFF
TRBJ2-7,.,.,TRBV28,TGTGCCACCTCACTTGGCTACGAGCAGTACTTC,CATSLGYEQYF
TRBJ2-3,TRBD1,.,TRBV2,TGTGCCAGCAGACCTACAGGGGTAGGGACGCAGTATTTT,CASRPTGVGTQYF
TRBJ2-7,.,.,TRBV6-5,TGTGCCAGCAGTTACTTTGCCAGCGGCTACGAGCAGTACTTC,CASSYFASGYEQYF
TRBJ2-5,.,.,TRBV5-6,TGTGCCAGCAGCTTGTTTGGGCCGGGCCCGGGGGCCCAGTACTTC,CASSLFGPGPGAQYF
TRBJ2-7,TRBD1,.,TRBV7-8,TGTGCCAGCAGCTTAGGGGGACAGGGGGCCTACGAGCAGTACTTC,CASSLGGQGAYEQYF
TRBJ1-5,.,.,TRBV7-8,TGTGCCAGCAGCTTAGTGGCAGGGTCCGGCCAGCCCCAGCATTTT,CASSLVAGSGQPQHF
TRBJ2-7,.,.,TRBV12-3/TRBV12-4,TGTGCCAGCAACAAGGGCTGGGACGAGCAGTACTTC,CASNKGWDEQYF
TRBJ1-1,.,few,TRBV5-1,TGCGCCAGCAGCTTGGCACAGTCGAACACTGAAGCTTTCTTT,CASSLAQSNTEAFF
TRBJ2-1,TRBD1,.,TRBV18,TGTGCCAGCTCACGAAAACAGGGGGCGGGTTACAATGAGCAGTTCTTC,CASSRKQGAGYNEQFF
TRBJ2-2,.,.,TRBV24-1,TGTGCCACCAGTGATTTGCCCGGGGAGCTGTTTTTT,CATSDLPGELFF
TRBJ2-7,.,.,TRBV12-5,TGTGCTAGTGGCCCCGGGACCAGCGAGCAGTACTTC,CASGPGTSEQYF
TRBJ2-5,.,.,TRBV18,TGTGCCAGCTCACCACCCGGGTTAAAAGAGACCCAGTACTTC,CASSPPGLKETQYF
TRBJ1-5,.,few,TRBV27,TGTGCCAGCAGGGGTTCCGACGCCCAAAATCAGCCCCAGCATTTT,CASRGSDAQNQPQHF
TRBJ2-7,TRBD2,.,TRBV11-1,TGTGCCAGCAGCGGGACTAGCGGGAGCCTATCCTACGAGCAGTACTTC,CASSGTSGSLSYEQYF
TRBJ1-6,.,.,TRBV23-1,TGCGCCAGCCGAGCGGGCTCCTATAATTCACCCCTCCACTTT,CASRAGSYNSPLHF
TRBJ2-5,.,.,TRBV5-4,TGTGCCAGCAGCCCCGGGCCCCTGGGGGAGACCCAGTACTTC,CASSPGPLGETQYF
TRBJ2-7,.,.,TRBV3-1/TRBV3-2,TGTGCCAGCAGCCAGCCCGGCGCCAGACACGAGCAGTACTTC,CASSQPGARHEQYF